A single sample is the source of the 21 T cell receptor beta chains below, sequenced in a study of T cell clonotyping in hematopoietic cell transplantation. Generated by immunoSEQ multiplex PCR, the TCRdb table keeps only in-frame clones and is missing some. The data show about 21,000 clones, roughly 90% seen once. Stated time point: recipient sample about 28 days before transplant, after cytoreduction. This specimen was peripheral blood mononuclear cells, taken before stem cell transplant. All receptors derive from a young man with biphenotypic leukemia. Some clones in this sample may be carry-over from other donors' samples.

V gene TRBV6-5 combines with J gene TRBJ1-2; D ambiguous. The length of the CDR3 is 14 residues. In germline, CDR1 is MNHEY, CDR2 SVGAGI. The V end lost 0 bases, the J end lost 4 bases, and 9 bases lay between the germline ends. CDR3 sequence: CASSYSDYFYGYTF. The CDR3, as DNA: TGTGCCAGCAGTTACTCGGACTATTTCTATGGCTACACCTTC.

This sequence joins TRBV18 and TRBJ2-7, with 9 bases identical to TRBD1. The trim removed 1 base at V and 0 bases at J, leaving 1 base unmatched. This CDR3 comprises 15 residues. Germline V gene data show CDR1 as KGHSH and CDR2 as LQKENI. The DNA for the CDR3 is TGTGCCAGCTCACCACGGACAGGGGACTCCTACGAGCAGTACTTC. Amino acids: CASSPRTGDSYEQYF.

The CDR3 reads CASSYSGQGPAFF. CDR3 DNA: TGTGCCAGCAGTTACTCGGGACAGGGCCCAGCTTTCTTT. The chain uses TRBV6-5 and TRBJ1-1, with TRBD1 matching 9 bases. Per the germline V gene, CDR1 is MNHEY and CDR2 is SVGAGI. V lost 0 bases to trimming and J lost 10 bases; unmatched junction nucleotides: 3. CDR3 size: 13 residues.

In DNA, the CDR3 is TGCGCCAGCAGCTTAGGACAGGGTGGCAATCAGCCCCAGCATTTT. Its protein product is CASSLGQGGNQPQHF. The chain uses TRBV5-1 and TRBJ1-5, with 8 positions matching TRBD1. The length of the CDR3 is 15 residues. Per germline, CDR1 SGHRS and CDR2 YFSETQ. Trimming cost V 2 bases and J 2 bases; bases outside gene matches: 3.

In its sample, this clone was seen once. CDR3 sequence reads: CSVDTYEQYF. The CDR3 DNA reads TGCAGCGTTGACACCTACGAGCAGTACTTC. The rearrangement joins TRBV29-1 to TRBJ2-7, with D hard to call. With 3 bases removed from V and 2 bases from J, the gap between germline ends came to 2 bases. CDR1 and CDR2 (germline): SQVTM, ANQGSEA. CDR3 length: 10 residues.

The chain couples TRBV28 to TRBJ2-3; D is undetermined. V was trimmed by 3 bases and J by 6 bases, leaving 1 base between them. Germline lookup yields CDR1 MDHEN and CDR2 SYDVKM. The CDR3 has 10 residues. The chain's CDR3 is CASSFDTQYF. Here the CDR3 DNA reads TGTGCCAGCAGTTTCGATACGCAGTATTTT. The whole variable domain, filled in from reference TRBV28 and TRBJ2-3, reads DVKVTQSSRYLVKRTGEKVFLECVQDMDHENMFWYRQDPGLGLRLIYFSYDVKMKEKGDIPEGYSVSREKKERFSLILESASTNQTSMYLCASSFDTQYFGPGTRLTVL.

V usage is TRBV9 and J usage is TRBJ1-1; perhaps TRBD1 as D (5 bases). Per germline, CDR1 SGDLS and CDR2 YYNGEE. The CDR3 length is 14 residues. Trimming took off 0 bases at V and 5 bases at J, with 11 bases between the two ends. The CDR3 sequence: CASSVGGVRTEAFF. In nucleotides, the CDR3 is TGTGCCAGCAGCGTAGGGGGGGTCAGGACTGAAGCTTTCTTT.

This chain connects TRBV25-1 to TRBJ1-2; D call uncertain. The germline gives CDR1 MGHDK, CDR2 SYGVNS. CDR3 length: 11 residues. V lost 8 bases and J 0 bases, leaving 4 bases between the germline ends. The DNA of the CDR3 is TGTGCCAGCTTGGCTAACTATGGCTACACCTTC. Its translation is CASLANYGYTF.

The J gene is TRBJ2-3, the V gene TRBV19; the D call may be TRBD1 or TRBD2 (5 bases each). The germline V gene has CDR1 LNHDA and CDR2 SQIVND (reference sequence). The CDR3 spans 16 residues. V was clipped by 4 bases and J by 1 base, with 15 bases between them. The CDR3 bases are TGTGCCAGTAGTAGGGGACGGCGAACGGGCACAGATACGCAGTATTTT. It is translated as CASSRGRRTGTDTQYF.

This chain links TRBV29-1 with TRBJ2-2; tentative D call: TRBD1 (5 bases). V lost 2 bases, J lost 2 bases, and 15 bases lay in between. The CDR3 extends over 16 amino acids. Germline CDR1 reads SQVTM; CDR2 reads ANQGSEA. The CDR3 coding sequence is TGCAGCGTTGAAAGGGGTCCTGCAACAAACACCGGGGAGCTGTTTTTT. Translating it yields CSVERGPATNTGELFF.

This clone turned up a few times. The J gene is TRBJ1-6, the V gene TRBV2; 7 nucleotides align to TRBD1. Germline CDR1 SNHLY, CDR2 FYNNEI. CDR3 length: 16 amino acids. The V segment lost 7 bases and the J segment 8 bases; nucleotides outside the gene matches: 14. DNA of the CDR3: TGTGCCAGCATTTTCGATAGGGGACAGCCCTATTCACCCCTCCACTTT. Protein product: CASIFDRGQPYSPLHF.

The V and J genes are TRBV9 and TRBJ2-3; 7 bases fit TRBD1. The CDR3 sequence is 15 residues long. Germline CDR1 and CDR2: SGDLS and YYNGEE. V was pared by 4 bases and J by 1 base, with 6 bases of the junction left unmatched. This CDR3 is CASSSDREGTDTQYF. CDR3 nucleotide sequence: TGTGCCAGCAGCTCAGACAGGGAAGGCACAGATACGCAGTATTTT. Filled out from reference TRBV9 and TRBJ2-3, the complete variable domain reads DSGVTQTPKHLITATGQRVTLRCSPRSGDLSVYWYQQSLDQGLQFLIQYYNGEERAKGNILERFSAQQFPDLHSELNLSSLELGDSALYFCASSSDREGTDTQYFGPGTRLTVL.

V usage is TRBV7-3 and J usage is TRBJ2-7, with 7 bases that match TRBD1. CDR1 SGHTA and CDR2 FQGTGA come from the germline V gene. V shed 5 bases, J shed 3 bases, and the junction held 7 bases outside the gene matches. There are 14 residues in the CDR3. This CDR3 is CASSVPGTDYEQYF. Here the CDR3 DNA reads TGTGCCAGCAGCGTACCCGGGACAGACTACGAGCAGTACTTC. The full variable domain, its missing parts supplied by reference TRBV7-3 and TRBJ2-7, is GAGVSQTPSNKVTEKGKYVELRCDPISGHTALYWYRQSLGQGPEFLIYFQGTGAADDSGLPNDRFFAVRPEGSVSTLKIQRTERGDSAVYLCASSVPGTDYEQYFGPGTRLTVT.

The chain carries TRBV30 and TRBJ1-2; D uncertain. Germline-derived CDR1 and CDR2 are GTSNPN and SVGIG (reference sequence). The V and J ends lost 0 bases and 4 bases respectively, with 6 bases between them. This CDR3 region has 12 residues. The CDR3 DNA follows: TGTGCCTGGAGTGTGGACCTCTATGGCTACACCTTC. As protein: CAWSVDLYGYTF.

The chain employs TRBV4-2 and TRBJ2-5; 8 bases align to TRBD2. Looked up from germline, CDR1 is LGHNA and CDR2 is YNFKEQ. V lost 0 bases to trimming and J lost 5 bases; unmatched junction nucleotides: 11. The CDR3 is 17 residues long. The CDR3 nucleotides read TGTGCCAGCAGCCAAGATAGTCCAGCGGGAGTCAAGGAGACCCAGTACTTC. It yields the protein CASSQDSPAGVKETQYF.

For the CDR3, the DNA is TGTGCCAGCAGCATAGTAATCGGGGGTCCGAACACTGAAGCTTTCTTT. The encoded protein is CASSIVIGGPNTEAFF. This sequence joins TRBV11-2 and TRBJ1-1; tentative D call: TRBD1 (5 bases). This CDR3 region has 16 residues. V lost 5 bases to trimming and J lost 1 base, with 17 bases between them. Germline CDR1 and CDR2: SGHAT and FQNNGV.

The rearrangement joins TRBV2 to TRBJ2-7; 9 positions match TRBD1. Germline V gives CDR1 SNHLY, CDR2 FYNNEI. Germline trimming cut 6 bases from V and 5 bases from J; bases unmatched to any gene: 8. The CDR3 covers 14 residues. CDR3 sequence reads: CASSFGQGRDEQYF. CDR3 nucleotide sequence: TGTGCCAGCAGCTTTGGACAGGGGCGCGACGAGCAGTACTTC.

This chain links TRBV14 with TRBJ1-2, with D unresolved. This CDR3 is built from 15 residues. Germline assignment: CDR1 SGHDN and CDR2 FVKESK. V lost 0 bases, J lost 5 bases, and 13 bases lay in between. CDR3 nucleotide sequence: TGTGCCAGCAGCCAAGATCGGCAGCCTGCTTATGGCTACACCTTC. Its translation: CASSQDRQPAYGYTF.

The chain joins TRBV11-2 to TRBJ1-5; D gene unclear. The germline CDR1 and CDR2 sequences are SGHAT and FQNNGV. The CDR3 length is 13 residues. The V end lost 3 bases, the J end lost 4 bases, and 7 bases lay between the germline ends. The CDR3 DNA reads as TGTGCCAGCAGCTTTCTGGAAAATCAGCCCCAGCATTTT. Translating gives CASSFLENQPQHF.

The rearrangement joins TRBV7-6 to TRBJ2-5; D is uncertain. The CDR3 consists of 11 residues. CDR1 and CDR2 from the germline V gene are SGHVS and FNYEAQ. Deletions cut 5 bases from V and 5 bases from J, with 6 bases between. DNA for the CDR3: TGTGCCAGCAGCCCGTCGGAGACCCAGTACTTC. Translated: CASSPSETQYF.

The V call is TRBV30, the J call TRBJ2-7; perhaps TRBD1 as D (5 bases). Per germline, CDR1 GTSNPN and CDR2 SVGIG (reference sequence). The CDR3 is made up of 14 amino acids. Trimming stripped 4 bases from V and 2 bases from J, with 15 bases between. CDR3 coding DNA: TGTGCCTGGACTACAGGCCTCCCCCCCTACGAGCAGTACTTC. Amino acids: CAWTTGLPPYEQYF.